This TCR beta chain was observed in a study of CXCR3-negative and CXCR3-positive naive CD8 T cells. Study findings and constraints: Naive cells positive for CXCR3 carried more hydrophobic TRB CDR3s than CXCR3-negative ones.

Notes on this clonotype: No antigen is known for it.

Germline CDR1 SGHTA, CDR2 FQGNSA. The CDR3 is 14 amino acids. 5' RACE with UMI labels generated the TRB cDNA libraries. From its re-call of the 5' RACE reads, TCRdb lists each CDR3 protein once, without DNA. The sample table sets out roughly 63,000 distinct CDR3 sequences. This clonotype originated in a human donor in good health. Some clones in this sample may be carry-over from other donors' samples. The sequenced sample was naive CXCR3+ CD8+ T cells from blood. Documented subset: CD45RO-CCR7+CD27+CD95- naive CD8+ T cells expressing CXCR3 (TNR3+). The V call is TRBV7-2, the J call TRBJ1-2. The CDR3 reads CASSLLGENYVYTF.